Below, 21 T cell receptor beta chains from the same sample are listed, as sequenced in a study of T cells expressing NK-cell markers. From its re-call of the 5' RACE reads, TCRdb lists each CDR3 protein once, without DNA. This repertoire includes 150,000 to 160,000 distinct CDR3 sequences. The sequencing sample was made of blood T cells: a sorted CD56 or NKG2C T cell subset, CD4+ or CD8+ T cells, or bulk PBMC T cells (not recorded which). Every receptor here comes from a woman in her 50s in good health.

The rearrangement uses TRBV29-1 and TRBJ2-7; TCRdb lists TRBD2, though no DNA is available to test this call. The CDR3 spans 15 residues. Germline lookup yields CDR1 SQVTM and CDR2 ANQGSEA. CDR3 amino acids: CSVINLAGGPIEQYF.

This chain links TRBV6-5 with TRBJ1-1. The CDR3 contains 11 residues. Per germline, CDR1 MNHEY and CDR2 SVGAGI. The CDR3 here is CASSSITEAFF.

The rearrangement links TRBV19 to TRBJ2-1; without DNA, the TCRdb call of TRBD2 cannot be checked. Germline V lookup: CDR1 LNHDA, CDR2 SQIVND (reference sequence). The CDR3 runs 14 residues. The CDR3 protein is CASTGLNLGNEQFF.

The chain carries TRBV5-1 and TRBJ2-7. This CDR3 has 15 amino acids. Germline loops: CDR1 SGHRS, CDR2 YFSETQ. CDR3 residues: CASSLGKDLDYEQYF.

The chain joins TRBV12-3 or TRBV12-4 to TRBJ1-5; TCRdb returns TRBD1, unconfirmable since there is no DNA. The CDR3 has 14 amino acids. This chain's CDR3 is CASSLGRGSQPQHF.

CDR3: CASGYQGNTEAFF. This chain uses TRBV12-5 with TRBJ1-1; the D call from TCRdb, TRBD1, cannot be confirmed without DNA. Germline V gene lookup returns CDR1 LGHNT and CDR2 FRNRAP. The CDR3 has 13 residues.

The V call is TRBV12-3 or TRBV12-4, the J call TRBJ1-1; TCRdb returns TRBD1, unconfirmable since there is no DNA. CDR3 size: 15 residues. CDR3 region: CASSSGGVQNTEAFF.

The chain carries TRBV6-2 or TRBV6-3 and TRBJ2-7; the D call from TCRdb, TRBD1, cannot be confirmed without DNA. This CDR3 spans 15 amino acids. Germline CDR1 is MNHEY and CDR2 is SVGEGT. CDR3 protein: CASSYSRTGGYEQYF.

The chain recombines TRBV20-1 with TRBJ2-7; TCRdb's D call, TRBD1, is unchecked because there is no DNA. Germline CDR1 reads DFQATT; CDR2 reads SNEGSKA (reference sequence). The CDR3 sequence is 15 residues long. Here the CDR3 reads CSARPLGGGEYEQYF.

The chain carries TRBV5-4 and TRBJ2-5. The CDR3 loop spans 13 amino acids. Germline-derived CDR1 and CDR2 are SGHNT and YYREEE (reference sequence). The CDR3 region is CASSFGVVETQYF.

CDR3 sequence: CASSLLAGTYNEQFF. V gene TRBV12-3 or TRBV12-4 combines with J gene TRBJ2-1; TCRdb outputs TRBD2, but without DNA this stays unchecked. CDR3 size: 15 residues.

This chain joins TRBV7-9 and TRBJ1-1. Per germline, CDR1 SEHNR and CDR2 FQNEAQ (reference sequence). This CDR3 has 14 amino acids. This CDR3 reads CASSLVRGGAEAFF.

V usage is TRBV19 and J usage is TRBJ1-1; TCRdb's D call of TRBD1 is untestable without DNA. The CDR3 consists of 17 residues. CDR1 is LNHDA and CDR2 is SQIVND in the germline V gene (reference sequence). CDR3 sequence: CASSIVPGQGMNTEAFF. Drawing the rest from reference TRBV19 and TRBJ1-1, the complete variable domain is DGGITQSPKYLFRKEGQNVTLSCEQNLNHDAMYWYRQDPGQGLRLIYYSQIVNDFQKGDIAEGYSVSREKKESFPLTVTSAQKNPTAFYLCASSIVPGQGMNTEAFFGQGTRLTVV.

The chain carries TRBV5-6 and TRBJ2-1; TCRdb picks TRBD2, but there is no DNA to check that call. The germline V gene encodes CDR1 SGHDT and CDR2 YYEEEE. The CDR3 has 16 amino acids. The CDR3 region is CASSITQREGNNEQFF.

This chain connects TRBV29-1 to TRBJ2-1; with no DNA, the TCRdb D assignment of TRBD2 cannot be verified. The CDR3 has 14 residues. Germline CDR1 and CDR2: SQVTM and ANQGSEA. The CDR3 spells CSVPGLAGLGEQFF.

This chain connects TRBV7-9 to TRBJ1-1. Per the germline V gene, CDR1 is SEHNR and CDR2 is FQNEAQ (reference sequence). This CDR3 is 12 amino acids long. CDR3 sequence: CASSFGEGRAFF. The complete variable domain, with remaining parts taken from reference TRBV7-9 and TRBJ1-1, reads DTGVSQNPRHKITKRGQNVTFRCDPISEHNRLYWYRQTLGQGPEFLTYFQNEAQLEKSRLLSDRFSAERPKGSFSTLEIQRTEQGDSAMYLCASSFGEGRAFFGQGTRLTVV.

This rearrangement joins TRBV24-1 to TRBJ2-3; TCRdb selects TRBD1, and the lack of DNA leaves this call unchecked. Germline assignment: CDR1 KGHDR and CDR2 SFDVKD. The CDR3 extends over 15 amino acids. The CDR3 reads CATSDRQAKLDTQYF.

The chain uses TRBV29-1 and TRBJ2-7; TCRdb picks TRBD2, but there is no DNA to check that call. Germline CDR1 reads SQVTM; CDR2 reads ANQGSEA. This CDR3 has 15 residues. CDR3 in amino acids: CSVVSGRRVPYEQYF.

J is TRBJ2-2 and V is TRBV27; TCRdb calls TRBD1, which cannot be checked without DNA. CDR1 is MNHEY, CDR2 SMNVEV, per germline (reference sequence). This CDR3 is built from 13 residues. CDR3 amino acids: CASGGVSAGELFF.

This rearrangement joins TRBV25-1 to TRBJ1-1; checking the TCRdb D call of TRBD1 is not possible without DNA. Germline CDR1 MGHDK, CDR2 SYGVNS. The CDR3 is 13 residues long. CDR3 in amino acids: CASLLSGGTEAFF.

The V gene is TRBV4-1, the J gene TRBJ2-1; without DNA, the TCRdb call of TRBD1 cannot be checked. This CDR3 has 16 amino acids. CDR1 is MGHRA and CDR2 is YSYEKL in the germline V gene. This chain's CDR3 is CASSHEPGQGVYEQFF.